The sequence of this T cell receptor beta chain was determined in a study of a mutant IDH1 vaccine in newly diagnosed glioma (dated by TCRdb to the early 2020s). General notes on the study: Patients received eight vaccinations in weeks 1, 3, 5, 7, 11, 15, 19 and 23, corresponding to visits V03 through V10. Vaccination began 4-6 weeks after radiotherapy alone, or alongside temozolomide cycles in the chemotherapy-containing groups. Of the roughly 30 treated patients, around 62% were male and about 40% were female, and a mean age of approximately 40 years was recorded. Prior to enrollment, standard therapy consisting of radiotherapy alone, temozolomide alone, or radiochemotherapy with temozolomide had been administered to patients, with the combination being received by most patients. Peripheral blood was collected at six visits: V03 (baseline), V05, V07, V10, V12 and V13. Longitudinal TCRB deep sequencing was done for fewer than 30 treated patients, wherever samples were available for exploratory analyses.

The time point label for this specimen denotes: week 23, last vaccination. Each vaccine dose was 300 ug of a 20-mer mutant IDH1 peptide in Montanide, given subcutaneously with topical imiquimod. The donors had newly diagnosed IDH1-mutant astrocytomas of WHO grade 3 or 4 that showed loss of nuclear ATRX. The samples were drawn from NOA16, a multicentre, single-arm, open-label phase I trial in Germany that tested a mutant IDH1 peptide vaccine in humans for the first time. Genomic DNA for TCRB sequencing was isolated from EDTA blood with the DNeasy Blood and Tissue Kit. What the authors observed across the whole study: According to the authors, sample limitations meant that analyses of patient blood samples could not be reproduced. Immune responses induced by the vaccine were seen in 90% to 95% of patients across multiple MHC alleles. Pseudoprogression seemed to be unrelated to changes in the top peripheral T cell clonotypes found by TCRB sequencing. PBMC samples for TCRB deep sequencing were selected based on availability.

From the germline V gene, CDR1 is SQVTM and CDR2 is ANQGSEA. V lost 1 base and J lost 3 bases, and the count of bases not matched to a germline gene is 11. The CDR3 has 16 amino acids, counting the end cysteine and phenylalanine. The sequence is cut down to CDR3 DNA, 48 bases in frame from base 1. Regarding this clone: Its binding antigen is unknown. It has no much larger one-base neighbor in the sample; base qualities were not kept.

Libraries were prepared through the immunoSEQ multiplex PCR assay. The hsTCRB Kit was used according to the manufacturer's protocol to amplify rearranged TCR beta chain sequences. Sequencing of TCRB libraries was carried out on an Illumina MiSeq. Turning to the authors' computational methods: The proprietary platform of the kit vendor was used for demultiplexing, trimming and gene mapping. The source is immuneACCESS, and TCRdb retained only in-frame sequences with V and J called. Part of the clones is not carried over; for the studies checked, unresolved V genes explain less than half of this, and the remainder is unexplained. That table gives V, J and clone size, and the DNA gave D and trimming. The sample includes approximately 57,000 clones, with about 81% observed a single time. The ten biggest clones cover roughly 8.1% of the sample.

The origin of this receptor is a woman in her thirties or forties with glioma. Some clones in this sample may be carry-over from other donors' samples. The sequence is built from TRBV29-1 and TRBJ2-7; 8 middle bases align to TRBD1. Source: PBMCs, taken from a glioma patient whose treatment included an IDH1 peptide vaccine. Here is the DNA: TGCAGCGTTGAAGGGGGGAGCCGGGACAGGTTCTACGAGCAGTACTTC. It translates as CSVEGGSRDRFYEQYF.